The entry that follows covers one TCR beta chain sequence. This sample is drawn from a study of blood T cell repertoires in COVID-19. About the research overall: From T cells, B-cell-depleted T cells, or PBMCs came the material, which was cDNA or gDNA.

Only in-frame clones appear in the TCRdb table, and some are missing; sequencing was by immunoSEQ multiplex PCR. Here the sample spans roughly 52,000 clones, roughly 90% being singletons. CDR1 is MDHEN and CDR2 is SYDVKM in the germline V gene. The ends lost 2 bases at V and 3 bases at J; junction bases unmatched: 3. The CDR3 is made up of 14 amino acids. The sequence was obtained from a human donor in a cohort sampled during active COVID-19. This chain connects TRBV28 to TRBJ2-7; 8 bases are shared with TRBD1. Material: peripheral blood. This chain's CDR3 is CASSLGTGVYEQYF. DNA for the CDR3: TGTGCCAGCAGTTTAGGGACAGGAGTCTACGAGCAGTACTTC.